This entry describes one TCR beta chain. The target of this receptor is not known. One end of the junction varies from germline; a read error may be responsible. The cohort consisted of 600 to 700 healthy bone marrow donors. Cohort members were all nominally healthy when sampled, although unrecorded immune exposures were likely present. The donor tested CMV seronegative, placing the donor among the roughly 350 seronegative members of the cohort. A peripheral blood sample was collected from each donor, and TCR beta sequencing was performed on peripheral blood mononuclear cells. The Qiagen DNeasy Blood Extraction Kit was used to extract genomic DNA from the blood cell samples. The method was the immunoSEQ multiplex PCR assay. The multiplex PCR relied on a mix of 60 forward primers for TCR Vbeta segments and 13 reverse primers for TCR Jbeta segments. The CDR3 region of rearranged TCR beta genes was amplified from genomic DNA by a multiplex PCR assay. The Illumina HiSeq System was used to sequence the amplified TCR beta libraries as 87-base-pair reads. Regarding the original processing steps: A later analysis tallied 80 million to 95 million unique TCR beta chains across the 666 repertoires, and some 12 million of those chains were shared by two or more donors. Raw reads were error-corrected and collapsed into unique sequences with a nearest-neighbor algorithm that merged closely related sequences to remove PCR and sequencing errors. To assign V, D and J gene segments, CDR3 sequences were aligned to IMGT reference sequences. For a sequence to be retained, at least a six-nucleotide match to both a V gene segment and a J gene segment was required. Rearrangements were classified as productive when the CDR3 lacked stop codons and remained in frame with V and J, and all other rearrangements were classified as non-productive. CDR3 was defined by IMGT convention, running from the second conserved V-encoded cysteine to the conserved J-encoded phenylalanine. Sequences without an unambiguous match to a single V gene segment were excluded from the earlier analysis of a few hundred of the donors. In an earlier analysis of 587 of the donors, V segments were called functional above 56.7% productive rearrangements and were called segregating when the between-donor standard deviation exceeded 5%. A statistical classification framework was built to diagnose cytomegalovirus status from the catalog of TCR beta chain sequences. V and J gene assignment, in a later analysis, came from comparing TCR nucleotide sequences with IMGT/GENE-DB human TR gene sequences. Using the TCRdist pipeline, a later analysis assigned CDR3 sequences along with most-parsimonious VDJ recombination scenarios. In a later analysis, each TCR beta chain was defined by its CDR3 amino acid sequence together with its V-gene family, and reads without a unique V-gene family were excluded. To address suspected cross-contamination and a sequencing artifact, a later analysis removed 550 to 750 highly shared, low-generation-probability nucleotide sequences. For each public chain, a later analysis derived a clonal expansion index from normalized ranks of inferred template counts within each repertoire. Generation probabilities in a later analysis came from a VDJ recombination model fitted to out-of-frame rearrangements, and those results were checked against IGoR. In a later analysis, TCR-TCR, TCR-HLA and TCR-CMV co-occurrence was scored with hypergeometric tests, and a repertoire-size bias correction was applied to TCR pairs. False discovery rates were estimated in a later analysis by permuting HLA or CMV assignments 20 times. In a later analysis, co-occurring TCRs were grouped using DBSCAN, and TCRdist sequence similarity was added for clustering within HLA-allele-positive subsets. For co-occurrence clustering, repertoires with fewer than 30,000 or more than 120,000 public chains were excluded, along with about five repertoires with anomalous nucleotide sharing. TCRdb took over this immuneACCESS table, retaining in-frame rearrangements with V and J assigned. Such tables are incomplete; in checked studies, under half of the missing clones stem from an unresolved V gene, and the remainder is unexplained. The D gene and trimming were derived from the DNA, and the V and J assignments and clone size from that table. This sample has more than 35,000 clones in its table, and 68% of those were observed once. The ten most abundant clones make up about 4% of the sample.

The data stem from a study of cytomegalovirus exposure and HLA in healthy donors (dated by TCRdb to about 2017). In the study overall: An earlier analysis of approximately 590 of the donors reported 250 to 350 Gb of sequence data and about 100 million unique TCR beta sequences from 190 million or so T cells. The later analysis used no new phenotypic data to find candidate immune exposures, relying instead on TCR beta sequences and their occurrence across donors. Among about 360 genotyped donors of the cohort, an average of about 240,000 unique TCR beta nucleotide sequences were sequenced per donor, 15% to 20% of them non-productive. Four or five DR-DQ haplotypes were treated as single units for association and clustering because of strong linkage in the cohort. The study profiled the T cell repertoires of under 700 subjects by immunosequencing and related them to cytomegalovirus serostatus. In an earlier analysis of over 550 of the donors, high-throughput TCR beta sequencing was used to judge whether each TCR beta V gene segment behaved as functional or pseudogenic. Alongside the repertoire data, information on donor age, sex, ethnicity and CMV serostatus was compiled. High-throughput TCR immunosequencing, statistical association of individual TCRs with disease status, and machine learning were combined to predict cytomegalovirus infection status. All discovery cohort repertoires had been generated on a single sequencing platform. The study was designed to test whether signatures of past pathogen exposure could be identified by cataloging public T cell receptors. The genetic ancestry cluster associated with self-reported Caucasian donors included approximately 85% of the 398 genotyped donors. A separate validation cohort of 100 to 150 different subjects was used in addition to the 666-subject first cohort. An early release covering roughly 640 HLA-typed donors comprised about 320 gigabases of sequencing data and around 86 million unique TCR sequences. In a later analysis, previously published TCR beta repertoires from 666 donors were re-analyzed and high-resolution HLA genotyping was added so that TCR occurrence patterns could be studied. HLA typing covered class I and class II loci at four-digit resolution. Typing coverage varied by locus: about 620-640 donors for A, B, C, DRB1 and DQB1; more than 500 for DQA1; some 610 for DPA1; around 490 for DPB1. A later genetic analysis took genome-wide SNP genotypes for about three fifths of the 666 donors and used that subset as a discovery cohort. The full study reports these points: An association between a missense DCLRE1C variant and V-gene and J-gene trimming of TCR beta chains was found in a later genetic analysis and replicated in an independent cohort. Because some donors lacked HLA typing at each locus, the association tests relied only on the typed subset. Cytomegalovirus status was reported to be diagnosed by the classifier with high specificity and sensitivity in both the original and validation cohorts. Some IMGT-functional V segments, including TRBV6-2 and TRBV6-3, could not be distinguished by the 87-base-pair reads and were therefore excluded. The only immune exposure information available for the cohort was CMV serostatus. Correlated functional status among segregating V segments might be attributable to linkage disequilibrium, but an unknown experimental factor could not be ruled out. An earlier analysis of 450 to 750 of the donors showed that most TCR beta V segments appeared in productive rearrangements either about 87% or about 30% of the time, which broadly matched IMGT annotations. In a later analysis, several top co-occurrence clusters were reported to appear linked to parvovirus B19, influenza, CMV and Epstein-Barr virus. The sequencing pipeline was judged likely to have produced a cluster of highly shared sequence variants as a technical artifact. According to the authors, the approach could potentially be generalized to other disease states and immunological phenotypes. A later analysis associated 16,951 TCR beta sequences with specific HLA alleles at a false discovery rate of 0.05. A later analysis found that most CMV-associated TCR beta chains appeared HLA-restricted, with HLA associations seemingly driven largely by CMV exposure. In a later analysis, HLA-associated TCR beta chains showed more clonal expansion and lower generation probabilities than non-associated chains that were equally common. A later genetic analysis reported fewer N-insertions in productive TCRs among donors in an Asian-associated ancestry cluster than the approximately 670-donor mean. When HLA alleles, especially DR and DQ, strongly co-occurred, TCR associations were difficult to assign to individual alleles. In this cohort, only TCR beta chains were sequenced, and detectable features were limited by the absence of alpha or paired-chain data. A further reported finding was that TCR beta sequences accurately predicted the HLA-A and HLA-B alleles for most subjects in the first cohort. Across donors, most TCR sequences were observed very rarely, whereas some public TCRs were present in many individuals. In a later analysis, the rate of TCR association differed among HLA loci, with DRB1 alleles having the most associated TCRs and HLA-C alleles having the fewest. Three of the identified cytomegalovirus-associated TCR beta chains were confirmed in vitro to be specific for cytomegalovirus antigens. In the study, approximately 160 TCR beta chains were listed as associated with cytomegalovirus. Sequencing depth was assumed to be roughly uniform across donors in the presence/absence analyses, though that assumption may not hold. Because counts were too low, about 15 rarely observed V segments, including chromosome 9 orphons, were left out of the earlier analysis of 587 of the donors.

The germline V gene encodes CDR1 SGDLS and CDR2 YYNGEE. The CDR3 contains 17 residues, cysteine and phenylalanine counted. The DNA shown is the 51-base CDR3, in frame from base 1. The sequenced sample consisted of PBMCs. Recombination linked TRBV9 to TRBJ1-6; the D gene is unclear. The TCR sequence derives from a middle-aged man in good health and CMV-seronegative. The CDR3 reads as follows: CASSVGLVSSHNSPLHF. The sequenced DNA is TGTGCCAGCAGCGTAGGACTCGTGAGCTCCCATAATTCACCCCTCCACTTT.